The 3 T cell receptor beta chains listed next were all sequenced from one sample in a study of blood T cell repertoires in COVID-19 (TCRdb year 2020). Libraries came from the immunoSEQ multiplex PCR assay. This immuneACCESS table, as held by TCRdb, lists in-frame sequences with V and J called but not all clones. Of the missing ones, under half trace to an unresolved V gene in checked studies; the others have no known cause. The sample has 120,000 to 150,000 clones on record, approximately 80% of them singletons. 4.8% of the sample is taken by the ten largest. The sample comprised peripheral blood. The receptors here all came from a human donor in a cohort sampled during active COVID-19.

The V call is TRBV7-9, the J call TRBJ1-6; no definite D call. The CDR3 is made up of 13 amino acids. Germline lookup yields CDR1 SEHNR and CDR2 FQNEAQ (reference sequence). V shed 1 base and J shed 10 bases, with 8 bases lying between them. The CDR3 here is CASSLGGSSPLHF. CDR3 nucleotides: TGTGCCAGCAGCTTAGGAGGAAGCTCACCCCTCCACTTT. Variable domain in full (rest from reference TRBV7-9 and TRBJ1-6): DTGVSQNPRHKITKRGQNVTFRCDPISEHNRLYWYRQTLGQGPEFLTYFQNEAQLEKSRLLSDRFSAERPKGSFSTLEIQRTEQGDSAMYLCASSLGGSSPLHFGNGTRLTVT.

The chain couples TRBV2 to TRBJ2-2; TRBD2 matches at 13 bases. Trimming removed 3 bases from V and 5 bases from J; junction bases left unmatched: 9. The CDR3 has 18 amino acids. Germline CDR1 and CDR2: SNHLY and FYNNEI. CDR3 bases: TGTGCCAGCAGTGAGGGGCCCGCACTAGCGGGAGGGACCGGGGAGCTGTTTTTT. It is translated as CASSEGPALAGGTGELFF.

The chain has TRBV29-1 and TRBJ2-1, with TRBD2 identical over 8 bases. Germline V CDR1 and CDR2: SQVTM, ANQGSEA. This CDR3 is built from 15 residues. V shed 3 bases, J shed 0 bases, and the junction held 4 bases outside the gene matches. The CDR3 nucleotides read TGCAGCGTTGATAGGCTAGCGGGCTCCTACAATGAGCAGTTCTTC. Translation gives CSVDRLAGSYNEQFF.